This T cell receptor beta chain comes out of a study of T cells in Graves' hyperthyroidism and ophthalmopathy. Amplified TCR beta CDR3 regions derived from RNA transcripts. The HTBI primer set drove a first-round RT-PCR of the TCR CDR3. MiXCR was run by TCRdb on the multiplex PCR reads, yielding one entry per CDR3 protein. Of nearly 600,000 distinct CDR3 sequences in the sample, around 13% were seen once. The CDR3 is made up of 13 amino acids. The V end lost 5 bases, the J end lost 8 bases, and 13 bases lay between the germline ends. The germline gives CDR1 SGHTA, CDR2 FQGTGA. This clonotype was recorded at least ten times.

Sample: blood. The receptor was derived from a woman aged 30 to 39 with Graves' hyperthyroidism that later progressed to Graves' ophthalmopathy. The V gene is TRBV7-3, the J gene TRBJ2-1; perhaps D is TRBD1 or TRBD2 (5 bases each). DNA of the CDR3: TGTGCCAGCAGCATCGGGGCTAGGGATGAGCAGTTCTTC. Its translation: CASSIGARDEQFF.